This TCR beta chain is drawn from a study of a mutant IDH1 vaccine in newly diagnosed glioma. Study-level background: The therapy given earlier, which was standard therapy, consisted of radiotherapy, temozolomide, or both, and most of the patients received both.

Assay used: immunoSEQ multiplex PCR; TCRdb lists only in-frame clones, some missing. Here the sample spans some 29,000 clones, 65% to 80% being singletons. Time point: week 35, safety follow-up. Each dose delivered 300 ug of mutant IDH1 20-mer peptide subcutaneously with imiquimod. The donor cohort comprised cases of new WHO grade 3 or 4 IDH1-mutant, ATRX-lost astrocytoma. General study points: Immune responses induced by vaccination arose in approximately 93% of the patients.

Turning to this clone: Its specificity is unknown.

This CDR3 comprises 16 residues. Trimming took off 4 bases at V and 10 bases at J, with 22 bases between the two ends. The germline V gene has CDR1 SEHNR and CDR2 FQNEAQ (reference sequence). The receptor comes from a man aged 50 to 60 with glioma. This material consisted of PBMCs, taken from a glioma patient whose treatment included an IDH1 peptide vaccine. The rearrangement links TRBV7-9 to TRBJ1-4; D is uncertain. This CDR3 is CASSYLGPDDLGKLFF. In DNA form, the CDR3 reads TGTGCCAGCAGCTATCTAGGGCCGGACGACTTGGGAAAACTGTTTTTT.